The 13 T cell receptor beta chains listed next were all sequenced from one sample in a study of long-term antiretroviral therapy in people with HIV. Version v3.0 of the immunoSEQ assay ran at survey level. Data came from immunoSEQ multiplex PCR; TCRdb stores just in-frame clones and leaves some out. This sample has approximately 21,000 clones, with approximately 80% found just once. Sequencing used unsorted PBMCs, obtained 0.3 years after starting antiretroviral therapy. All receptors derive from a man in his fifties with HIV.

This chain uses TRBV6-4 with TRBJ2-2; D may be TRBD1 (5 bases). Trimming cost V 3 bases and J 7 bases, with 15 bases left between them. The CDR3 runs to 15 residues. In germline, CDR1 is MRHNA, CDR2 SNTAGT. CDR3: CASSEGQGDSGELFF. Here the CDR3 DNA reads TGTGCCAGCAGTGAGGGGCAGGGTGACAGCGGGGAGCTGTTTTTT.

Comments on this clone: This same CDR3 is encoded by further DNA sequences in the sample. The chain combines TRBV27 with TRBJ2-7; no clear D gene. CDR3 length: 12 amino acids. The V and J ends lost 0 bases and 3 bases respectively, with 3 bases between them. Germline loops: CDR1 MNHEY, CDR2 SMNVEV (reference sequence). CDR3 protein: CASSLSGYEQYF. The CDR3 coding sequence is TGTGCCAGCAGTTTATCAGGCTACGAGCAGTACTTC.

This clone has just one count. The chain joins TRBV5-1 to TRBJ2-1; 9 nucleotides line up with TRBD2. V lost 5 bases and J lost 1; bases outside the gene matches: 19. Per germline, CDR1 SGHRS and CDR2 YFSETQ. The CDR3 contains 20 residues. CDR3 nucleotide sequence: TGCGCCAGCAGTTGGGGAGAATCGGATAGCGGGAGATCGTCCTACAATGAGCAGTTCTTC. It codes for CASSWGESDSGRSSYNEQFF.

This chain connects TRBV6-5 to TRBJ2-3, with D uncertain. The CDR3 is 15 residues long. Germline V gene data show CDR1 as MNHEY and CDR2 as SVGAGI. The V end lost 6 bases, the J end lost 1 base, and 14 bases lay between the germline ends. CDR3 amino acids: CASRPLGEGTDTQYF. Here the CDR3 DNA reads TGTGCCAGCAGACCACTTGGAGAGGGCACAGATACGCAGTATTTT.

The chain joins TRBV6-5 to TRBJ2-7; TRBD2 is a possible D gene (6 bases). Germline V gene sequence: CDR1 MNHEY, CDR2 SVGAGI. V lost 0 bases, J lost 1 base, and 10 bases lay in between. The CDR3 runs 15 residues. CDR3 nucleotide sequence: TGTGCCAGCAGTTACTCACGGGAGTCTTCCTACGAGCAGTACTTC. Protein product: CASSYSRESSYEQYF.

J is TRBJ1-4 and V is TRBV5-1, with D perhaps TRBD1 (5 bases). Germline V CDR1 and CDR2: SGHRS, YFSETQ. The CDR3 is made up of 16 amino acids. V lost 4 bases and J lost 7, with 20 bases in between. In nucleotides, the CDR3 is TGCGCCAGCAGCCAGAGTCCCGGGACCGGGGGTGAAAAACTGTTTTTT. This translates into CASSQSPGTGGEKLFF.

The chain couples TRBV4-1 to TRBJ2-3; D possibly corresponds to TRBD2 (6 bases). Germline-derived CDR1 and CDR2 are MGHRA and YSYEKL. This CDR3 spans 15 amino acids. Trimming stripped 5 bases from V and 6 bases from J, with 18 bases between. CDR3 amino acids: CASSTGLSLGDTQYF. CDR3 in DNA: TGCGCCAGCAGCACGGGACTTAGCCTGGGCGATACGCAGTATTTT.

This chain joins TRBV11-3 and TRBJ1-1; TRBD1 matches 7 bases. CDR1 and CDR2 (germline): SGHNT, YENEEA. The J segment lost 5 bases and the V segment lost 6 bases, leaving 9 bases of the junction unmatched. CDR3 length: 14 residues. DNA of the CDR3: TGTGCCAGCAGGAGTCGACAGGGACATACTGAAGCTTTCTTT. Protein sequence: CASRSRQGHTEAFF.

The genes are TRBV4-1 and TRBJ2-2; the D gene is possibly TRBD1 (7 bases). There are 15 residues in the CDR3. The V gene lost 1 base and the J gene lost 6 bases, with 12 bases spanning the gap. The germline V gene encodes CDR1 MGHRA and CDR2 YSYEKL. For the CDR3, the DNA is TGCGCCAGCAGCCAAGGCCAGGGGGGCCCCGGGGAGCTGTTTTTT. As protein: CASSQGQGGPGELFF.

J is TRBJ2-7 and V is TRBV10-3; TRBD1 aligns across 9 bases. From germline, CDR1 is ENHRY and CDR2 SYGVKD. The CDR3 is 17 amino acids. Trimming took 2 bases from V and 0 from J; bases not matched to a gene: 8. The CDR3 is CAISELPGQGSSYEQYF. For the CDR3, the DNA is TGTGCCATCAGTGAGCTACCCGGACAGGGGTCCTCCTACGAGCAGTACTTC.

This chain connects TRBV11-2 to TRBJ1-1; 10 bases map to TRBD1. V shed 5 bases and J 0 bases; nucleotides not matched to a gene: 12. The germline V gene has CDR1 SGHAT and CDR2 FQNNGV. The CDR3 is 18 amino acids. Written as DNA, the CDR3 is TGTGCCAGCAGCCCCGGGGGACAGGGGAAGGGGATGAACACTGAAGCTTTCTTT. Its translation: CASSPGGQGKGMNTEAFF.

The chain links TRBV4-3 to TRBJ2-1; D may be TRBD2 (5 bases). The CDR3 is made up of 12 amino acids. The germline V gene encodes CDR1 LGHNA and CDR2 YSLEER. V dropped 0 bases and J dropped 8 bases, with 5 bases sitting between them. The CDR3 region has the DNA TGCGCCAGCAGCCAAGATAGCGATGAGCAGTTCTTC. It yields the protein CASSQDSDEQFF.

This rearrangement joins TRBV11-2 to TRBJ2-5; D remains unclear. Germline V lookup: CDR1 SGHAT, CDR2 FQNNGV. The CDR3 length is 12 residues. Trimming stripped 1 base from V and 5 bases from J, with 5 bases between. The CDR3 spells CASSLVGETQYF. As DNA, the CDR3 is TGTGCCAGCAGCTTAGTTGGGGAGACCCAGTACTTC.